This is a list of T cell receptor beta chains from one sample in a study of TIL therapy for anti-PD-1-resistant metastatic lung cancer. Sequencing was performed with immunoSEQ multiplex PCR; in TCRdb, only in-frame clones are kept and a portion is missing. The sample yields some 90,000 clones, around 71% seen once. Sample: tumor tissue, taken at baseline. These receptors were taken from a person between 25 and 79 years old with non-small cell lung cancer. The CDR3 runs from the conserved cysteine through the conserved F or W. A D gene is named only where the DNA matches it firmly. Clone size, where shown, is once, few, many, or a class for clones that have expanded.

J	size	V	D	CDR3	DNA
TRBJ2-6	many	TRBV7-9	NA	CASSLIGAHSGANVLTF	TGTGCCAGCAGCTTAATTGGAGCCCACTCTGGGGCCAACGTCCTGACTTTC
TRBJ1-4	NA	TRBV5-5	TRBD1	CASSLDRGGEKLFF	TGTGCCAGCAGCTTAGACAGGGGGGGAGAAAAACTGTTTTTT
TRBJ2-1	NA	TRBV2	NA	CASSRLNEQFF	TGTGCCAGCAGCAGACTCAATGAGCAGTTCTTC
TRBJ2-7	NA	TRBV6-5	TRBD1	CASSPTGTGALEQYF	TGTGCCAGCAGTCCGACCGGGACAGGGGCTCTCGAGCAGTACTTC
TRBJ2-7	NA	TRBV28	NA	CATDDYSSYEQYF	TGTGCCACCGACGACTATTCCTCCTACGAGCAGTACTTC
TRBJ1-5	NA	TRBV28	TRBD1	CATKRDRGHQPQHF	TGTGCCACGAAGCGGGACAGGGGCCATCAGCCCCAGCATTTT
TRBJ2-5	few	TRBV4-2	NA	CASSQAERKETQYF	TGTGCCAGCAGCCAAGCTGAGAGGAAAGAGACCCAGTACTTC
TRBJ2-5	few	TRBV15	NA	CATSSPDYSQETQYF	TGTGCCACCAGCAGCCCCGACTATTCCCAAGAGACCCAGTACTTC
TRBJ1-2	NA	TRBV27	NA	CASSFTGSYGYTF	TGTGCCAGCAGTTTTACAGGGTCCTATGGCTACACCTTC
TRBJ2-4	NA	TRBV15	NA	CATSTAGGNIQYF	TGTGCCACCAGCACAGCCGGGGGAAACATTCAGTACTTC
TRBJ2-6	NA	TRBV29-1	NA	CSVGQSGANVLTF	TGCAGCGTTGGACAATCTGGGGCCAACGTCCTGACTTTC
TRBJ1-2	NA	TRBV5-4	TRBD1	CASSFRDSDLYGYTF	TGTGCCAGCAGCTTTCGGGACAGTGATCTCTATGGCTACACCTTC
TRBJ1-5	NA	TRBV6-5	NA	CASSSQFSNQPQHF	TGTGCCAGCAGTTCCCAGTTTAGCAATCAGCCCCAGCATTTT
TRBJ2-7	NA	TRBV19	TRBD1	CASSIVRGTGNREQYF	TGTGCCAGTAGTATAGTTCGGGGGACAGGGAACCGCGAGCAGTACTTC
TRBJ2-7	few	TRBV28	TRBD1	CASSLNQQGAISYEQYF	TGTGCCAGCAGTTTGAATCAACAGGGGGCCATCTCCTACGAGCAGTACTTC
TRBJ2-2	NA	TRBV11-2	NA	CASSPGGQRELFF	TGTGCCTCGAGCCCCGGGGGGCAAAGGGAGCTGTTTTTT
TRBJ1-6	few	TRBV3-1/TRBV3-2	NA	CASSAYNSPLHF	TGTGCCAGCAGCGCTTATAATTCACCCCTCCACTTT
TRBJ2-1	NA	TRBV2	TRBD2	CASRPTSGGLNEQFF	TGTGCCAGCAGACCCACTAGCGGGGGTCTCAATGAGCAGTTCTTC
TRBJ1-4	NA	TRBV9	NA	CASSHGRGNEKLFF	TGTGCCAGCAGCCACGGCAGGGGTAATGAAAAACTGTTTTTT
TRBJ1-2	NA	TRBV11-2	NA	CASSSSHYGYTF	TGTGCCAGCAGCTCCAGCCACTATGGCTACACCTTC
TRBJ2-1	NA	TRBV7-9	NA	CASSLAGGHNEQFF	TGTGCCAGCAGCTTAGCTGGCGGACATAATGAGCAGTTCTTC
TRBJ2-5	NA	TRBV28	NA	CASRKTFTTPETQYF	TGTGCCAGCAGGAAAACTTTCACTACCCCCGAGACCCAGTACTTC
TRBJ2-3	NA	TRBV5-6	NA	CASSVGLRTDTQYF	TGTGCCAGCAGCGTTGGACTCCGCACAGATACGCAGTATTTT
TRBJ1-2	NA	TRBV14	NA	CASSPRGGGGYTF	TGTGCCAGCAGCCCCCGGGGGGGCGGTGGCTACACCTTC
TRBJ1-1	NA	TRBV3-1/TRBV3-2	NA	CASSQGGGEAFF	TGTGCCAGCAGCCAAGGAGGGGGTGAAGCTTTCTTT
TRBJ2-7	NA	TRBV28	TRBD2	CASSLGVGLAGGHEQYF	TGTGCCAGCAGTTTAGGGGTGGGACTAGCGGGAGGGCACGAGCAGTACTTC
TRBJ2-5	NA	TRBV7-2	NA	CASSLQASIQETQYF	TGTGCCAGCAGCTTGCAGGCAAGCATCCAAGAGACCCAGTACTTC
TRBJ2-7	NA	TRBV6-2/TRBV6-3	TRBD2	CASSYGLAGGLSYEQYF	TGTGCCAGCAGTTACGGTCTAGCGGGGGGCCTCTCCTACGAGCAGTACTTC
TRBJ1-4	NA	TRBV9	NA	CASSVGSSSTNEKLFF	TGTGCCAGCAGCGTGGGGTCTTCTTCAACTAATGAAAAACTGTTTTTT
TRBJ2-5	NA	TRBV6-2/TRBV6-3	NA	CASSYPGTGPETQYF	TGTGCCAGCAGTTACCCCGGGACCGGCCCAGAGACCCAGTACTTC
TRBJ2-3	NA	TRBV4-1	NA	CASSQRFGSSTDTQYF	TGCGCCAGCAGCCAAAGGTTTGGCAGCAGCACAGATACGCAGTATTTT
TRBJ1-3	NA	TRBV2	NA	CASSQTPRKAGNTIYF	TGTGCCAGCAGCCAGACCCCCAGGAAAGCTGGAAACACCATATATTTT
TRBJ1-6	many	TRBV5-4	TRBD1	CASSLGQGLFSPLHF	TGTGCCAGCAGCTTGGGACAGGGGCTATTTTCACCCCTCCACTTT
TRBJ2-7	NA	TRBV5-1	TRBD1	CASSSRTGANEQYF	TGCGCCAGCAGCTCGCGTACAGGGGCGAACGAGCAGTACTTC
TRBJ1-1	NA	TRBV27	NA	CASSLSRGNTEAFF	TGTGCCAGCAGTTTATCTAGGGGGAACACTGAAGCTTTCTTT
TRBJ1-1	NA	TRBV11-3	NA	CASSLMGDTEAFF	TGTGCCAGCAGCTTAATGGGAGACACTGAAGCTTTCTTT
TRBJ1-2	NA	TRBV5-1	NA	CASSTSGGTNYGYTF	TGCGCCAGCAGCACCTCGGGGGGGACTAACTATGGCTACACCTTC
TRBJ1-4	NA	TRBV28	NA	CASSRSGTNEKLFF	TGTGCCAGCAGTCGCAGCGGAACTAATGAAAAACTGTTTTTT
TRBJ2-3	NA	TRBV11-2	NA	CASSLDLQRSDTQYF	TGTGCCAGCAGCTTAGACCTTCAGCGGTCAGATACGCAGTATTTT
TRBJ2-7	NA	TRBV10-2	NA	CASMDRAYEQYF	TGCGCCAGCATGGACAGAGCCTACGAGCAGTACTTC
TRBJ1-3	NA	TRBV19	NA	CASMTGQSSGNTIYF	TGTGCCAGTATGACCGGACAGAGCTCTGGAAACACCATATATTTT